This TCR beta chain was recovered during a study of graft-versus-host responses after intestinal transplantation. Study summary: The whole recipient group had anti-thymocyte globulin induction followed by tacrolimus and steroids for 2 to 3 years.

The length of the CDR3 is 14 residues. Germline loops: CDR1 SGDLS, CDR2 YYNGEE. Trimming took 3 bases from V and 3 from J; bases not matched to a gene: 4. Sequencing was performed with immunoSEQ multiplex PCR; in TCRdb, only in-frame clones are kept and a portion is missing. Here the sample spans some 140,000 clones, over 85% being singletons. As to this clone: Its antigen is as yet unknown.

Study results and limitations: Levels of circulating GvH clones at their peak were associated with early post-transplant HvG declines. Detection of GvH clones occurred in recipient marrow, and some had their first appearance in ileum or blood.

Sequenced material: unstimulated CD4+ T cells sorted from spleen or lymph node cells, taken before intestinal transplant. V gene TRBV9 combines with J gene TRBJ2-7; TRBD1 matches 9 bases. This receptor was taken from a human donor who received an intestinal transplant. In DNA form, the CDR3 reads TGTGCCAGCAGCGGACAGGGGGGGAGCTACGAGCAGTACTTC. Its translation is CASSGQGGSYEQYF.